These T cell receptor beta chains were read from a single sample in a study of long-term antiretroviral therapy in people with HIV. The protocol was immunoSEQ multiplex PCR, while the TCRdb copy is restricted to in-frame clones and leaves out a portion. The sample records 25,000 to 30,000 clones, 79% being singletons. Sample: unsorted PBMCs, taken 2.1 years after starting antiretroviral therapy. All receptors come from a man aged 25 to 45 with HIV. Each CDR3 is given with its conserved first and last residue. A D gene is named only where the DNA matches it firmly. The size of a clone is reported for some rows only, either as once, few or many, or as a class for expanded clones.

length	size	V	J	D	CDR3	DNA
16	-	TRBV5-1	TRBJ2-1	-	CASSPGSLLTYNEQFF	TGCGCCAGCAGCCCCGGCAGCCTCCTCACCTACAATGAGCAGTTCTTC
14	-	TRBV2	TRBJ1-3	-	CASSEWDPGNTIYF	TGTGCCAGCAGTGAATGGGATCCTGGAAACACCATATATTTT
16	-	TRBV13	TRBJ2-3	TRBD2	CASSLIQRGRGDTQYF	TGTGCCAGCAGCTTGATCCAGCGGGGGCGGGGAGATACGCAGTATTTT
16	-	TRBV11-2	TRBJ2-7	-	CASSPLPDSDPYEQYF	TGTGCCAGCAGCCCCCTCCCGGACTCCGACCCCTACGAGCAGTACTTC
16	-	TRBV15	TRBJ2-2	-	CATSRARTANTGELFF	TGTGCCACCAGCAGAGCTCGGACGGCAAACACCGGGGAGCTGTTTTTT
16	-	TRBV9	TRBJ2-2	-	CASSVVGGPNTGELFF	TGTGCCAGCAGCGTAGTGGGGGGGCCGAACACCGGGGAGCTGTTTTTT
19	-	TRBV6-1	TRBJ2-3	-	CASSEGTRGPRAFTDTQYF	TGTGCCAGCAGTGAAGGGACAAGGGGACCCCGAGCCTTCACAGATACGCAGTATTTT
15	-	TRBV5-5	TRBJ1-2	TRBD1	CASSPGTGVFYGYTF	TGTGCCAGCAGCCCCGGGACAGGGGTTTTCTATGGCTACACCTTC
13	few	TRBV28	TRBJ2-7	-	CASSSGAPYEQYF	TGTGCCAGCAGTTCGGGTGCCCCCTACGAGCAGTACTTC
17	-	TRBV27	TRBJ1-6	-	CASSPQRGASYNSPLHF	TGTGCCAGCAGTCCCCAGAGGGGAGCCTCCTATAATTCACCCCTCCACTTT
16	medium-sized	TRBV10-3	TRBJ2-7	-	CAISDEWRQGHYEQYF	TGTGCCATCAGTGACGAGTGGCGGCAGGGACACTACGAGCAGTACTTC
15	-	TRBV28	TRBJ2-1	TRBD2	CASSLAGVQSNEQFF	TGTGCCAGCAGTTTAGCGGGGGTGCAGAGCAATGAGCAGTTCTTC
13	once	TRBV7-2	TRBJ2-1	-	CASRLGVINEQFF	TGTGCCAGCAGACTAGGGGTGATAAATGAGCAGTTCTTC
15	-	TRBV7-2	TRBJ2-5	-	CASSLDRGNDETQYF	TGTGCCAGCAGCTTAGATCGTGGGAACGATGAGACCCAGTACTTC
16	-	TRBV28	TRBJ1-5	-	CASRPLRWTDNQPQHF	TGTGCCAGCAGACCTTTACGTTGGACAGATAATCAGCCCCAGCATTTT
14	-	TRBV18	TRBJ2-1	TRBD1	CASRTGRGDNEQFF	TGTGCCAGCCGGACAGGGAGAGGGGACAATGAGCAGTTCTTC
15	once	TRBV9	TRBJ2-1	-	CASSEASGSYNEQFF	TGTGCCAGCAGCGAGGCGAGCGGAAGCTACAATGAGCAGTTCTTC
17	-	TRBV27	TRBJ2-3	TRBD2	CASSFRTSGVSTDTQYF	TGTGCCAGCAGTTTTCGGACTAGCGGGGTTAGCACAGATACGCAGTATTTT
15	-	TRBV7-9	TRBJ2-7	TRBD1	CASSASQGLGGEQYF	TGTGCCAGCAGCGCTTCACAGGGGCTGGGTGGCGAGCAGTACTTC
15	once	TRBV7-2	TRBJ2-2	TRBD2	CASSLGAGDTGELFF	TGTGCCAGCAGCTTAGGAGCGGGGGACACCGGGGAGCTGTTTTTT
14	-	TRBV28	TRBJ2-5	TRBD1	CASSWDRVVETQYF	TGTGCCAGCAGTTGGGACAGGGTGGTGGAGACCCAGTACTTC
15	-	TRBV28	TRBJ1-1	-	CASRPLSGLNTEAFF	TGTGCCAGCAGGCCCCTCAGTGGCCTGAACACTGAAGCTTTCTTT
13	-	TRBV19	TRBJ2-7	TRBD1	CASRRTGTYEQYF	TGTGCCAGTAGACGGACAGGCACCTACGAGCAGTACTTC
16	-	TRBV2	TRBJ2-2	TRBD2	CASSGAGGRSTGELFF	TGTGCCAGCAGTGGAGCGGGGGGGCGGAGCACCGGGGAGCTGTTTTTT
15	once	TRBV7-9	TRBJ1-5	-	CASSLEAGVRQPQHF	TGTGCCAGCAGCTTAGAGGCAGGGGTTCGGCAGCCCCAGCATTTT
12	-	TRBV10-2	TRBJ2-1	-	CASSESSFEQFF	TGCGCCAGCAGTGAGTCGAGTTTTGAGCAGTTCTTC
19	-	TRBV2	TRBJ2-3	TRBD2	CASSVTSGGSTLPRFTQYF	TGTGCCAGCAGTGTAACTAGCGGGGGGTCGACCCTCCCGCGATTTACGCAGTATTTT
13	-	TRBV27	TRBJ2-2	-	CASKRTSTGELFF	TGTGCCAGCAAGAGGACTTCCACCGGGGAGCTGTTTTTT
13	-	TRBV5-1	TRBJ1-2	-	CASSLRVDYGYTF	TGCGCCAGCAGCTTAAGGGTCGACTATGGCTACACCTTC
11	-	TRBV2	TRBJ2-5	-	CASSDSETQYF	TGTGCCAGCAGTGACTCGGAGACCCAGTACTTC
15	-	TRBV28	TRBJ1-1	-	CASSRLGGDNTEAFF	TGTGCCAGCAGTCGCTTGGGGGGGGACAACACTGAAGCTTTCTTT
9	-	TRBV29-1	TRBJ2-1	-	CSVAYEQFF	TGCAGCGTTGCTTACGAGCAGTTCTTC
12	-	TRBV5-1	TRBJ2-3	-	CASSPHTDTQYF	TGCGCCAGCAGCCCTCACACAGATACGCAGTATTTT
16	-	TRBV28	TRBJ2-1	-	CASRDPYREIDYEQFF	TGTGCCAGCAGGGACCCCTATCGGGAGATAGATTATGAGCAGTTCTTC
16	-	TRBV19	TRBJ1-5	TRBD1	CASLPGAGGSNQPQHF	TGTGCCAGTTTACCCGGGGCAGGGGGGAGCAATCAGCCCCAGCATTTT
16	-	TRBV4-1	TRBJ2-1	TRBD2	CASSQDPSGGASRQFF	TGCGCCAGCAGCCAAGATCCCAGCGGGGGGGCCTCTCGGCAGTTCTTC
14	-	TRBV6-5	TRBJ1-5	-	CASSYSELMGPQHF	TGTGCCAGCAGTTACTCTGAATTGATGGGGCCCCAGCATTTT
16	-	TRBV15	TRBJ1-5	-	CATSRRGDYSNQPQHF	TGTGCCACCAGCAGAAGAGGGGATTATAGCAATCAGCCCCAGCATTTT
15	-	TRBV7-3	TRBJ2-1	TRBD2	CASSYQAGGRSEQFF	TGTGCCAGCAGCTACCAAGCGGGGGGGCGGAGTGAGCAGTTCTTC
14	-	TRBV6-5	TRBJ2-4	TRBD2	CASSTLAGGNIQYF	TGTGCCAGCAGTACACTAGCGGGAGGAAACATTCAGTACTTC
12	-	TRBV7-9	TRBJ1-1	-	CASSAGLTEAFF	TGTGCCAGCAGTGCAGGGTTGACTGAAGCTTTCTTT
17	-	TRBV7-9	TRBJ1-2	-	CASSLAGQGSILGGYTF	TGTGCCAGCAGCTTAGCGGGGCAGGGTAGCATTCTAGGTGGCTACACCTTC
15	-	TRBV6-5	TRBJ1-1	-	CASSYSLGMNTEAFF	TGTGCCAGCAGTTACTCGCTGGGGATGAACACTGAAGCTTTCTTT
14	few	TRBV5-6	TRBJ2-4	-	CASSLGLVGNIQYF	TGTGCCAGCAGCTTAGGTTTGGTGGGTAACATTCAGTACTTC
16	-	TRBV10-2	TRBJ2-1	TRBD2	CASSGLAGDPGDEQFF	TGCGCCAGCAGCGGACTAGCGGGAGACCCTGGGGATGAGCAGTTCTTC
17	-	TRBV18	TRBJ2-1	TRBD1	CASSPLRTGTGDNEQFF	TGTGCCAGCTCACCACTTCGTACCGGGACAGGGGATAATGAGCAGTTCTTC
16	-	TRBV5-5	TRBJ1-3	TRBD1	CASSLTYRGAGNTIYF	TGTGCCAGCAGCTTGACCTACAGGGGGGCTGGAAACACCATATATTTT
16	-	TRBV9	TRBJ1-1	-	CASSGVSRDMNTEAFF	TGTGCCAGCAGCGGAGTCTCCAGGGACATGAACACTGAAGCTTTCTTT
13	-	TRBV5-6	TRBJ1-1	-	CASSFTGRAEAFF	TGTGCCAGCAGCTTTACAGGGCGGGCTGAAGCTTTCTTT
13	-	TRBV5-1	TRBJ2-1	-	CASSLAGTDEQFF	TGCGCCAGCAGCTTGGCCGGGACGGATGAGCAGTTCTTC
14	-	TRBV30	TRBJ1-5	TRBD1	CAFQGQGGNQPQHF	TGTGCCTTCCAGGGACAGGGAGGCAATCAGCCCCAGCATTTT
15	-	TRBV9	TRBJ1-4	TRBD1	CASSVGGQTNEKLFF	TGTGCCAGCAGCGTAGGGGGACAGACTAATGAAAAACTGTTTTTT
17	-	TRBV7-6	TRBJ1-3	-	CASSSGTSPFSGNTIYF	TGTGCCAGCAGCTCAGGGACAAGTCCCTTTTCTGGAAACACCATATATTTT
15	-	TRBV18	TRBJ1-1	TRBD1	CASSPPGGRNTEAFF	TGTGCCAGCTCACCCCCAGGGGGCAGGAACACTGAAGCTTTCTTT
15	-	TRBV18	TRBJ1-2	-	CASSPFTDSDYGYTF	TGTGCCAGCTCACCCTTTACCGACAGCGATTATGGCTACACCTTC